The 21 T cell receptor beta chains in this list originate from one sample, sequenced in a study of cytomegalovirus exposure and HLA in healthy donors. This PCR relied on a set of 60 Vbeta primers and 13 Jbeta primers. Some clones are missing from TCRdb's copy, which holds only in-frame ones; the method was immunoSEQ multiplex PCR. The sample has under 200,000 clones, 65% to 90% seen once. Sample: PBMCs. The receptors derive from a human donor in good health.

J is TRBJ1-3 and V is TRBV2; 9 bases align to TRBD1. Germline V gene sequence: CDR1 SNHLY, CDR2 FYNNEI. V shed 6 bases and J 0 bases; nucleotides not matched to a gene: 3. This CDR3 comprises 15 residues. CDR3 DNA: TGTGCCAGCAGACCGACAGGGGGCTCTGGAAACACCATATATTTT. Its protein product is CASRPTGGSGNTIYF.

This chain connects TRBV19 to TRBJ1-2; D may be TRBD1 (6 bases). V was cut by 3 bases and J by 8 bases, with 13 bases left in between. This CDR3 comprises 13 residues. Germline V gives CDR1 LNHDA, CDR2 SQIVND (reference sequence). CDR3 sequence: CASSIWQGRGYTF. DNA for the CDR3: TGTGCCAGTAGTATTTGGCAGGGGAGAGGCTACACCTTC.

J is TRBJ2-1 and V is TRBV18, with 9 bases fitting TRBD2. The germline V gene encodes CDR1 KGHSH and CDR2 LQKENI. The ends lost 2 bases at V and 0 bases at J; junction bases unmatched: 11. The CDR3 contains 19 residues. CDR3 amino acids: CASSPDPAGGPSSYNEQFF. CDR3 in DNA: TGTGCCAGCTCACCAGATCCAGCGGGGGGTCCTAGCTCCTACAATGAGCAGTTCTTC.

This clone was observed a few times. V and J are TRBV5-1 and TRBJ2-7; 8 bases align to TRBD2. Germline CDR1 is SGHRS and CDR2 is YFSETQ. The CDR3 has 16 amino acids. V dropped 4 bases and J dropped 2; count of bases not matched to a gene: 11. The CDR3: CASSNGETSVTYEQYF. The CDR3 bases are TGCGCCAGCAGCAACGGGGAGACTAGCGTAACCTACGAGCAGTACTTC.

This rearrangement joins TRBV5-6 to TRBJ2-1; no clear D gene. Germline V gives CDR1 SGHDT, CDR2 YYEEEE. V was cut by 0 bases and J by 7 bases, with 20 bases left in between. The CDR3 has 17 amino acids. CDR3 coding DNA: TGTGCCAGCAGCTTGGAAGAGCGCTGGTTGCAGCATAATGAGCAGTTCTTC. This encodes CASSLEERWLQHNEQFF.

The CDR3 nucleotides are TGTGCCAGCAGCTTGTGGCAGTTAAATGAAAAACTGTTTTTT. As protein: CASSLWQLNEKLFF. This chain links TRBV5-8 with TRBJ1-4; D unclear. V was shortened by 1 base and J by 5 bases, with 9 bases between the two germline ends. The CDR3 is made up of 14 amino acids. Germline loops: CDR1 SGHTS, CDR2 YDEGEE.

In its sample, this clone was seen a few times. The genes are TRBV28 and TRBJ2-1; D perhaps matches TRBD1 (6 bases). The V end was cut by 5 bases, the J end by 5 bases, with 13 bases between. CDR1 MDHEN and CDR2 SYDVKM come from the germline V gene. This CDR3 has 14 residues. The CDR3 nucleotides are TGTGCCAGCAGTAGGGACACTAGGGACAATGAGCAGTTCTTC. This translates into CASSRDTRDNEQFF.

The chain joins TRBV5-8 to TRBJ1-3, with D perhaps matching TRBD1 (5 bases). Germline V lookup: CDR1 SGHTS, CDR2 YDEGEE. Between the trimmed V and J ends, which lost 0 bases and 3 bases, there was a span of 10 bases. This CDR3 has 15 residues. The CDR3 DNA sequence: TGTGCCAGCAGCTTGGCGGGGGAGAGTGGAAACACCATATATTTT. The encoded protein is CASSLAGESGNTIYF. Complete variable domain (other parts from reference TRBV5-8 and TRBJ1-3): EAGVTQSPTHLIKTRGQQATLRCSPISGHTSVYWYQQALGLGLQFLLWYDEGEERNRGNFPPRFSGRQFPNYSSELNVNALELEDSALYLCASSLAGESGNTIYFGEGSWLTVV.

The chain's CDR3 is CASSLDGGRVPDTQYF. The CDR3 region has the DNA TGTGCCAGCAGCTTGGATGGGGGCAGGGTCCCAGATACGCAGTATTTT. The chain joins TRBV7-6 to TRBJ2-3; D might be TRBD1 (6 bases). CDR3 length: 16 residues. Trimming cost V 3 bases and J 4 bases, with 17 bases left between them. Germline-derived CDR1 and CDR2 are SGHVS and FNYEAQ.

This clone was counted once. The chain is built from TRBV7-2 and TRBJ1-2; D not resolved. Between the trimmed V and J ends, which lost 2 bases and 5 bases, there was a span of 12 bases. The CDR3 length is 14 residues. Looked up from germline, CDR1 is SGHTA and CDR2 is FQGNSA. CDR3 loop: CASSLNTVFYGYTF. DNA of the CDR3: TGTGCCAGCAGCTTAAATACAGTTTTTTATGGCTACACCTTC.

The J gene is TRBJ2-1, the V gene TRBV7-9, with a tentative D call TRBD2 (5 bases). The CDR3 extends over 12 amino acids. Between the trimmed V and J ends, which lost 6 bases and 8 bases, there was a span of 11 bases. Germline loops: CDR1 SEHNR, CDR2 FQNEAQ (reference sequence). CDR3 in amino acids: CASSIAFDEQFF. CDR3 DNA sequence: TGTGCCAGCAGTATAGCGTTCGATGAGCAGTTCTTC.

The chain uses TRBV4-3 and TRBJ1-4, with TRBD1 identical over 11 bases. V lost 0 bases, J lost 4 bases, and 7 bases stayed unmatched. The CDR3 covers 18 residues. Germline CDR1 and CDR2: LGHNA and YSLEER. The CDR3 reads CASSQDRGTGGSNEKLFF. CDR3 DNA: TGCGCCAGCAGCCAAGATCGGGGGACAGGGGGGAGTAATGAAAAACTGTTTTTT.

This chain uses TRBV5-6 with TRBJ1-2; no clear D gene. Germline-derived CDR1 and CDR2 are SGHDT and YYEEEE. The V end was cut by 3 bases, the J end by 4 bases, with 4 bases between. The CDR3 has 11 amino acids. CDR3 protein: CASSSLYGYTF. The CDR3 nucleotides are TGTGCCAGCAGCTCCCTCTATGGCTACACCTTC.

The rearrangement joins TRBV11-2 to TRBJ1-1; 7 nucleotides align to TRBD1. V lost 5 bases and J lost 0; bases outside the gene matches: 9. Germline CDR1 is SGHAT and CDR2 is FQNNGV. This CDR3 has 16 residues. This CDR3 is CASSLSRDSLNTEAFF. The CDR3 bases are TGTGCCAGCAGCCTCAGCAGGGACAGCCTGAACACTGAAGCTTTCTTT.

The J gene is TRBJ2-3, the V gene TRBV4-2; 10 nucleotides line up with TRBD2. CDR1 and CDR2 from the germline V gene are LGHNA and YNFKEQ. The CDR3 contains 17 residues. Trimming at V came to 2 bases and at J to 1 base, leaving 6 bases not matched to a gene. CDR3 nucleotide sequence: TGTGCCAGCAGCCAACGTGCAACTAGCGGGGGCACAGATACGCAGTATTTT. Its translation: CASSQRATSGGTDTQYF.

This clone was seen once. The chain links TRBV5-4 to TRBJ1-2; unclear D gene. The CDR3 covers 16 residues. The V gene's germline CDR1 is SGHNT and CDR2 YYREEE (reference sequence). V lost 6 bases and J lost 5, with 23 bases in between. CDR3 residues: CASIQSSEPGDYGYTF. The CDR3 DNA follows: TGTGCCAGCATCCAATCCTCCGAACCCGGGGATTATGGCTACACCTTC.

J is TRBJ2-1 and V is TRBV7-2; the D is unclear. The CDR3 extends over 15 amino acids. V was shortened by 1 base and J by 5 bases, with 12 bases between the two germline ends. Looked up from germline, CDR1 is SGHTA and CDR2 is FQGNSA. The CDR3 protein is CASSLVLAAHNEQFF. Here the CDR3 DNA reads TGTGCCAGCAGCTTAGTACTCGCGGCGCACAATGAGCAGTTCTTC.

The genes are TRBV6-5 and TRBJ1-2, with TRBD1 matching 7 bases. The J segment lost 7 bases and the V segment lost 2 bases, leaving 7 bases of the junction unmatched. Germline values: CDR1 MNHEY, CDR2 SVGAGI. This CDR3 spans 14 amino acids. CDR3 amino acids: CASSYTTGNSGYTF. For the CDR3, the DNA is TGTGCCAGCAGTTACACGACAGGGAATTCTGGCTACACCTTC.

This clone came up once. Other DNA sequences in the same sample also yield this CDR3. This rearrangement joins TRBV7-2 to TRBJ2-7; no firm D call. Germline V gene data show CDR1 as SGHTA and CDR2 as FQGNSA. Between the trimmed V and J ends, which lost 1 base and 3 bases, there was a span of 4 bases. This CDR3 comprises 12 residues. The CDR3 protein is CASSLDFYEQYF. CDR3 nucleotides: TGTGCCAGCAGCTTAGACTTCTACGAGCAGTACTTC.

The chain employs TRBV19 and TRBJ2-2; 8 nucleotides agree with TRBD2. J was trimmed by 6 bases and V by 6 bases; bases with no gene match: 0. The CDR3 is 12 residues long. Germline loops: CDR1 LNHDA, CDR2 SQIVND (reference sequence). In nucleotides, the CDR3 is TGTGCCAGTAGGCGGGGGGCCGGGGAGCTGTTTTTT. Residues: CASRRGAGELFF.

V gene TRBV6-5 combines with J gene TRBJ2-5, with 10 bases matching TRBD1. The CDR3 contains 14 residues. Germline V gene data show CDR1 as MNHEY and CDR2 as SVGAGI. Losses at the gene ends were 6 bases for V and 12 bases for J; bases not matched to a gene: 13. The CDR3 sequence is CASRGGTGAILEYF. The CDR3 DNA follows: TGTGCCAGCAGGGGCGGGACAGGGGCGATTTTGGAGTACTTC.